A single T cell receptor beta chain is shown here with its context. This sample was included in a study of immune characterization of retroperitoneal liposarcoma. The V gene's germline CDR1 is MRHNA and CDR2 SNTAGT. The CDR3 has 17 amino acids. One entry per CDR3 protein, called by TCRdb with MiXCR from the PCR reads. The sample carries about 10,000 distinct CDR3 sequences, roughly 35% recorded once. J is TRBJ2-5 and V is TRBV6-4; TRBD1 matches at 9 bases. The end of the DNA aligns better with TRBJ2-1, so the J call may be wrong. The sequencing input was tumor tissue. The TCR was taken from a female donor with retroperitoneal liposarcoma. CDR3 in amino acids: CASSEFPPGQGGNEQFF. The CDR3 region has the DNA TGTGCCAGCAGTGAATTTCCCCCGGGACAGGGAGGTAATGAGCAGTTCTTC.